Ten or more counts support the clone carrying this T cell receptor beta chain. Its antigen remains unidentified. Thyroid surgery took place with no prior treatment in any patient. The data belong to a study of metastatic and nonmetastatic thyroid tumors. Study-level information: Repertoire data that came from the blood and tumor or nodule tissue of malignant and benign thyroid patients were compared. Regarding the study as a whole: Significantly greater TCR beta diversity was reportedly found in malignant thyroid tumors than in benign nodules (in blood and tumor).

Original processing methods: Building a distant-metastasis classifier for papillary thyroid cancer drew on CDR3 differences across clinicopathological groups. TCRdb used MiXCR to call clones anew from the PCR reads. The V and J calls and clone size come from TCRdb's table, not from the authors' own analysis. The sample has 10,000 to 15,000 clones, approximately 30% seen once. The CDR3 has 11 residues. Deletions cut 5 bases from V and 6 bases from J, with 6 bases between. Germline-derived CDR1 and CDR2 are SGHNT and YYREEE (reference sequence). The chain uses TRBV5-4 and TRBJ1-5, with D hard to call. The receptor's source is a female donor with papillary thyroid cancer or a benign thyroid nodule (not recorded which). Some clones in this sample may be carry-over from other donors' samples. The sequenced sample was tumor tissue. The CDR3 here is CASSRGQPQHF. The CDR3 coding sequence is TGTGCCAGCAGTCGTGGTCAGCCCCAGCATTTT. Using reference TRBV5-4 and TRBJ1-5 for the parts outside the CDR3, the full variable domain is ETGVTQSPTHLIKTRGQQVTLRCSSQSGHNTVSWYQQALGQGPQFIFQYYREEENGRGNFPPRFSGLQFPNYSSELNVNALELDDSALYLCASSRGQPQHFGDGTRLSIL.